The 18 T cell receptor beta chains given below trace back to one sample, sequenced in a study of breast tumors, draining lymph nodes, adjacent tissues. The lymph nodes were axillary draining lymph nodes from breast cancer patients. TCRdb redid the calling of the multiplex PCR reads with MiXCR, one entry per CDR3 protein. This table holds about 140,000 distinct CDR3 sequences, 20% to 25% found once. The sequenced sample consisted of axillary lymph node tissue. All receptors come from a female donor with breast cancer. Some clones in this sample may be carry-over from other donors' samples.

As to this clonotype: A much larger clone lies one base from this, so it may be a read error. The chain joins TRBV10-3 to TRBJ1-4; D unresolved. The germline V gene encodes CDR1 ENHRY and CDR2 SYGVKD. Trimming removed 6 bases from V and 7 bases from J, with 12 bases in between. The CDR3 runs to 13 residues. This CDR3 is CAIRANFSEKLFF. CDR3 bases: TGTGCCATCAGGGCCAATTTTAGTGAAAAACTGTTTTTT.

The chain recombines TRBV6-5 with TRBJ2-2; D perhaps matches TRBD1 (6 bases). The CDR3 extends over 15 amino acids. The V and J ends lost 5 bases and 2 bases respectively, with 12 bases between them. CDR1 and CDR2 (germline): MNHEY, SVGAGI. As DNA, the CDR3 is TGTGCCAGCAGTCCCAACAGGGTCAACACCGGGGAGCTGTTTTTT. It specifies CASSPNRVNTGELFF.

The CDR3 DNA is TGTGCCAGCGGGGCCCCGGGAAGAGCTAACTATGGCTACACCTTC. This gives the protein CASGAPGRANYGYTF. The chain employs TRBV27 and TRBJ1-2; D possibly corresponds to TRBD1 (5 bases). There are 15 residues in the CDR3. The germline V gene has CDR1 MNHEY and CDR2 SMNVEV (reference sequence). V gave up 8 bases and J gave up 0 bases, with 16 bases separating them.

About this clonotype itself: Since a much larger clone is just one base distant, this may be a read error. The chain employs TRBV7-9 and TRBJ1-2; perhaps TRBD1 as D (6 bases). Per germline, CDR1 SEHNR and CDR2 FQNEAQ (reference sequence). V lost 2 bases to trimming and J lost 3 bases, with 10 bases between them. This CDR3 spans 14 amino acids. The CDR3 region has the DNA TGTGCCAGCAGCTTAACTGGGGGCGACTATGGCTACACCTTC. It translates to CASSLTGGDYGYTF.

Many counts were recorded for this clonotype. The chain links TRBV10-3 to TRBJ2-2; D is uncertain. The CDR3 has 11 residues. The V gene lost 7 bases and the J gene lost 6 bases, with 6 bases spanning the gap. The germline V gene encodes CDR1 ENHRY and CDR2 SYGVKD. For the CDR3, the DNA is TGTGCCATCACCCCTCCCGGGGAGCTGTTTTTT. It specifies CAITPPGELFF.

Ten or more counts support this clonotype. The chain has TRBV5-5 and TRBJ2-7, with 7 positions matching TRBD1. Germline assignment: CDR1 SGHKS and CDR2 YYEKEE (reference sequence). This CDR3 is 12 amino acids long. Losses at the gene ends were 4 bases for V and 5 bases for J; bases not matched to a gene: 3. The CDR3 is CASSGRGHEQYF. DNA of the CDR3: TGTGCCAGCAGCGGTAGGGGGCACGAGCAGTACTTC.

This clonotype was counted at least ten times. This chain connects TRBV7-3 to TRBJ2-2; 10 bases map to TRBD2. Trimming took 1 base from V and 4 from J; bases not matched to a gene: 6. Germline V gives CDR1 SGHTA, CDR2 FQGTGA. This CDR3 has 17 residues. CDR3 DNA: TGTGCCAGCAGCTTAAAACCCACTAGCGGGACCACCGGGGAGCTGTTTTTT. It encodes CASSLKPTSGTTGELFF.

This clonotype was seen a few times. The final CDR3 position lacks the conserved phenylalanine or tryptophan, pointing to a likely read error. The genes are TRBV19 and TRBJ2-1; tentatively, D is TRBD2 (5 bases). Germline assignment: CDR1 LNHDA and CDR2 SQIVND (reference sequence). With 5 bases removed from V and 10 bases from J, the gap between germline ends came to 15 bases. The CDR3 length is 13 residues. CDR3 in DNA: TGTGCCAGTAGTCCCCTACGGTCGGGGGAGCAGTTCCTC. It yields the protein CASSPLRSGEQFL.

V is TRBV19 and J is TRBJ1-4; TRBD1 matches at 7 bases. The germline CDR1 and CDR2 sequences are LNHDA and SQIVND (reference sequence). V shed 5 bases, J shed 0 bases, and the junction held 3 bases outside the gene matches. There are 15 residues in the CDR3. The CDR3 coding sequence is TGTGCCAGTAGTTGGGACAGATCAACTAATGAAAAACTGTTTTTT. Translated, it gives CASSWDRSTNEKLFF.

Comments on this clonotype: A read error may explain this, as a much larger clone is one base away. The CDR3 protein is CASSISSPSDNEQFF. CDR3 nucleotide sequence: TGTGCCAGTAGTATATCTAGCCCGTCGGACAATGAGCAGTTCTTC. V and J are TRBV19 and TRBJ2-1, with D perhaps TRBD2 (5 bases). The germline V and J ends were trimmed by 2 bases and 5 bases, with 13 bases remaining between them. CDR3 length equals 15 residues. CDR1 is LNHDA and CDR2 is SQIVND in the germline V gene (reference sequence). Full variable domain (outside the CDR3, taken from reference TRBV19 and TRBJ2-1): DGGITQSPKYLFRKEGQNVTLSCEQNLNHDAMYWYRQDPGQGLRLIYYSQIVNDFQKGDIAEGYSVSREKKESFPLTVTSAQKNPTAFYLCASSISSPSDNEQFFGPGTRLTVL.

This clonotype has just a few counts. V usage is TRBV18 and J usage is TRBJ2-7; D uncertain. V was pared by 2 bases and J by 2 bases, with 7 bases between. CDR3 size: 13 residues. Germline CDR1 and CDR2: KGHSH and LQKENI. The CDR3 region has the DNA TGTGCCAGCTCACCAGAAGAGGCCTACGAGCAGTACTTC. Translating gives CASSPEEAYEQYF.

There are many counts of this clonotype. The chain couples TRBV5-1 to TRBJ2-2; 9 positions match TRBD1. Germline-derived CDR1 and CDR2 are SGHRS and YFSETQ. The CDR3 runs 17 residues. J lost 0 bases, V lost 5 bases, and 8 bases had no gene match. The CDR3 sequence is CASSFSRQGANTGELFF. The DNA of the CDR3 is TGCGCCAGCAGTTTTAGCAGACAGGGGGCGAACACCGGGGAGCTGTTTTTT.

This clonotype was seen at least ten times. The genes are TRBV6-1 and TRBJ2-1; maybe TRBD1 (6 bases). Per the germline V gene, CDR1 is MNHNS and CDR2 is SASEGT. The CDR3 has 15 residues. V was shortened by 6 bases and J by 3 bases, with 15 bases between the two germline ends. As DNA, the CDR3 is TGTGCCAGCAGCCAAGACAGGTACGGCTACAATGAGCAGTTCTTC. It is translated as CASSQDRYGYNEQFF.

This clonotype was detected many times. The V call is TRBV10-3, the J call TRBJ2-1, with 8 bases that match TRBD2. After removal of 2 bases from V and 7 bases from J, the junction contained 10 bases not matched to a gene. The germline V gene has CDR1 ENHRY and CDR2 SYGVKD. This CDR3 is built from 16 residues. Here the CDR3 DNA reads TGTGCCATCAGTGAGCGCAGCGGGAGAGGCAGGAATGAGCAGTTCTTC. It codes for CAISERSGRGRNEQFF.

At least ten counts were recorded for this clonotype. The chain recombines TRBV19 with TRBJ2-1, with D uncertain. This CDR3 comprises 13 residues. Germline-derived CDR1 and CDR2 are LNHDA and SQIVND (reference sequence). Trimming cost V 4 bases and J 4 bases, with 8 bases left between them. This CDR3 is CASSTDVYNEQFF. CDR3 nucleotides: TGTGCCAGTAGTACCGACGTTTACAATGAGCAGTTCTTC.

This clonotype was detected many times. V and J are TRBV7-8 and TRBJ2-7, with 9 nucleotides matching TRBD1. The CDR3 totals 12 residues. Per the germline V gene, CDR1 is SGHVS and CDR2 is FQNEAQ. J gave up 6 bases and V 5 bases, and 2 bases lay outside the gene matches. The CDR3 here is CASSLDRGEQYF. DNA of the CDR3: TGTGCCAGCAGCCTGGACAGGGGCGAGCAGTACTTC.

This clonotype showed up many times. The chain couples TRBV20-1 to TRBJ2-7; 10 nucleotides align to TRBD1. Germline CDR1 reads DFQATT; CDR2 reads SNEGSKA (reference sequence). The J segment lost 5 bases and the V segment lost 3 bases, leaving 1 base of the junction unmatched. The CDR3 contains 12 residues. CDR3 nucleotide sequence: TGCAGTGCTAGGACAGGGGGCGACGAGCAGTACTTC. It encodes CSARTGGDEQYF.

In regard to this clonotype: It is likely a read error, because the conserved phenylalanine at the end of the CDR3 is missing. Because the CDR3's place on the DNA is in doubt, the DNA is left out and the CDR3 is given as listed by TCRdb. V is TRBV7-9 and J is TRBJ1-3. Including both end residues, the CDR3 is 11 amino acids long. CDR1 SEHNR and CDR2 FQNEAQ come from the germline V gene (reference sequence). CDR3 sequence reads: CASTRGNTICL.